The rows below give T cell receptor beta chains drawn from one sample of a study of T cells after yellow fever vaccination. TCRdb passed the 5' RACE reads through MiXCR, listing each CDR3 protein once. In the table there are around 610,000 distinct CDR3 sequences, 13% of which are singletons. Here the sequenced sample was PBMCs, taken on the day of the yellow fever booster vaccination. All receptors derive from a man between 25 and 39 years old who received the YFV17D yellow fever vaccine. The conserved cysteine and the conserved F or W are not part of the CDR3 here.

J: TRBJ2-3; V: TRBV7-8; CDR3: ASSLAGPTDTQY
J: TRBJ2-4; V: TRBV6-5; CDR3: ASSYSKVRGSQAKNIQY
J: TRBJ2-3; V: TRBV5-1; CDR3: ASSLAGQGAPDTQY
J: TRBJ2-2; V: TRBV20-1; CDR3: SARKGAATGELF
J: TRBJ2-1; V: TRBV9; CDR3: ASSKTEVSYNEQF
J: TRBJ2-7; V: TRBV6-1; CDR3: ASSRSWENSEQY
J: TRBJ2-2; V: TRBV21-1; CDR3: ARHAGQGASSNTGELF
J: TRBJ2-5; V: TRBV10-3; CDR3: AISESVVVTGQETQY
J: TRBJ2-4; V: TRBV7-2; CDR3: ASSLVTGAVDIQY
J: TRBJ2-3; V: TRBV29-1; CDR3: SVGSDGRAGDTQY
J: TRBJ2-3; V: TRBV7-2; CDR3: ASSLSGVTDTQY
J: TRBJ1-5; V: TRBV6-2/TRBV6-3; CDR3: ASSYGTRPQH
J: TRBJ2-1; V: TRBV28; CDR3: AIIPSGGSYNEQF
J: TRBJ2-7; V: TRBV7-2; CDR3: ASSLAGGRAREQY
J: TRBJ2-7; V: TRBV20-1; CDR3: SASPGVREQY
J: TRBJ2-2; V: TRBV10-2; CDR3: ASRGGAGNTGELF
J: TRBJ2-5; V: TRBV29-1; CDR3: SARDLEETQY